The 19 T cell receptor beta chains reported below all come from one sample, sequenced in a study of blood T cell repertoires in COVID-19. Assay: immunoSEQ multiplex PCR; the TCRdb copy retains only in-frame clones and omits some. The table shows roughly 43,000 clones, with over 75% occurring only once. Sequencing was performed on peripheral blood. The receptor set was obtained from a woman over 75 with acute or convalescent COVID-19.

This rearrangement joins TRBV30 to TRBJ2-3; the D is unclear. This CDR3 region has 14 residues. The V and J ends lost 2 bases and 2 bases respectively, with 11 bases between them. Germline CDR1 is GTSNPN and CDR2 is SVGIG (reference sequence). This chain's CDR3 is CAWSPQLSTDTQYF. The CDR3 DNA is TGTGCCTGGAGTCCACAGCTATCCACAGATACGCAGTATTTT.

This chain joins TRBV20-1 and TRBJ2-7, with D unclear. This CDR3 has 11 amino acids. Germline CDR1 is DFQATT and CDR2 is SNEGSKA (reference sequence). Trimming stripped 5 bases from V and 1 base from J, with 6 bases between. This CDR3 is CSAPRSYEQYF. In DNA, the CDR3 is TGCAGTGCTCCTAGGTCCTACGAGCAGTACTTC.

This chain uses TRBV5-4 with TRBJ2-7; 7 positions agree with TRBD1. V shed 4 bases, J shed 2 bases, and the junction held 6 bases outside the gene matches. There are 14 residues in the CDR3. Per germline, CDR1 SGHNT and CDR2 YYREEE (reference sequence). This CDR3 is CASSPDTGAYEQYF. The CDR3 DNA follows: TGTGCCAGCAGCCCCGATACAGGGGCCTACGAGCAGTACTTC.

The gene calls are TRBV7-2 and TRBJ1-2, with D unclear. The V gene's germline CDR1 is SGHTA and CDR2 FQGNSA. The CDR3 is 13 residues long. V was trimmed by 5 bases and J by 2 bases, leaving 9 bases between them. CDR3 sequence (DNA): TGTGCCAGCAGCCTTGACGGGAACTATGGCTACACCTTC. It yields the protein CASSLDGNYGYTF.

The chain joins TRBV21-1 to TRBJ1-3; TRBD1, the table's D call, was not compared with the DNA. TRBV21-1 is a pseudogene locus. The CDR3 consists of 13 residues. The CDR3 DNA reads TGTGCCAGCAAACGACAGGGGACAAACACCATATATTTT. Protein sequence: CASKRQGTNTIYF.

This clone is medium-sized. This chain links TRBV4-1 with TRBJ1-1, with D hard to call. The V gene's germline CDR1 is MGHRA and CDR2 YSYEKL. The CDR3 contains 14 residues. Trimming took 1 base from V and 5 from J, leaving 11 bases between them. The DNA for the CDR3 is TGCGCCAGCAGCCAAGGAGTGTCGGTGACTGAAGCTTTCTTT. It codes for CASSQGVSVTEAFF.

This chain uses TRBV4-2 with TRBJ2-2; 11 nucleotides agree with TRBD1. This CDR3 spans 16 amino acids. Germline assignment: CDR1 LGHNA and CDR2 YNFKEQ. The V and J ends lost 6 bases and 7 bases, in that order; junction bases with no gene match: 10. CDR3 in amino acids: CASSPRTGGGSGELFF. In nucleotides, the CDR3 is TGTGCCAGCAGTCCTCGGACAGGGGGCGGGAGCGGGGAGCTGTTTTTT.

The J gene is TRBJ1-5, the V gene TRBV6-5; 9 nucleotides line up with TRBD1. This CDR3 spans 15 amino acids. Germline-derived CDR1 and CDR2 are MNHEY and SVGAGI. After removal of 2 bases from V and 5 bases from J, the junction contained 4 bases not matched to a gene. CDR3 protein: CASSYTTGGDQPQHF. The CDR3 DNA is TGTGCCAGCAGTTACACAACAGGGGGCGATCAGCCCCAGCATTTT.

The CDR3 here is CATSREGGSYLYEQYF. CDR3 coding DNA: TGTGCCACCAGCAGAGAAGGCGGCTCATACTTATACGAGCAGTACTTC. The chain carries TRBV15 and TRBJ2-7, with D uncertain. The CDR3 consists of 16 residues. The ends were cut back, 0 bases at V and 4 bases at J, with 16 bases in the middle. Germline lookup yields CDR1 LNHNV and CDR2 YYDKDF (reference sequence). The full variable domain, rest sourced from reference TRBV15 and TRBJ2-7, is DAMVIQNPRYQVTQFGKPVTLSCSQTLNHNVMYWYQQKSSQAPKLLFHYYDKDFNNEADTPDNFQSRRPNTSFCFLDIRSPGLGDTAMYLCATSREGGSYLYEQYFGPGTRLTVT.

V usage is TRBV25-1 and J usage is TRBJ1-2, with TRBD1 matching over 8 bases. Looked up from germline, CDR1 is MGHDK and CDR2 is SYGVNS. This CDR3 has 12 residues. V lost 6 bases to trimming and J lost 8 bases; unmatched junction nucleotides: 5. CDR3 DNA sequence: TGTGCCAGCAGCTCGACAGGGGCCGGCTACACCTTC. Translation: CASSSTGAGYTF.

The chain employs TRBV11-3 and TRBJ2-6; 7 nucleotides align to TRBD1. Germline CDR1 SGHNT, CDR2 YENEEA. The trim removed 4 bases at V and 0 bases at J, leaving 9 bases unmatched. This CDR3 is 18 amino acids long. DNA for the CDR3: TGTGCCAGCAGCTCACAGGGGAGACCCTACTCTGGGGCCAACGTCCTGACTTTC. It encodes CASSSQGRPYSGANVLTF. The full variable domain, its missing parts supplied by reference TRBV11-3 and TRBJ2-6, is EAGVVQSPRYKIIEKKQPVAFWCNPISGHNTLYWYLQNLGQGPELLIRYENEEAVDDSQLPKDRFSAERLKGVDSTLKIQPAELGDSAVYLCASSSQGRPYSGANVLTFGAGSRLTVL.

The V and J genes are TRBV11-3 and TRBJ2-6; D not certain. Trimming stripped 5 bases from V and 2 bases from J, with 7 bases between. CDR3 length equals 14 residues. The germline CDR1 and CDR2 sequences are SGHNT and YENEEA. The CDR3 coding sequence is TGTGCCAGCAGCAAAGAGGCTGGGGCCAACGTCCTGACTTTC. Translation: CASSKEAGANVLTF.

This chain uses TRBV7-2 with TRBJ1-2; D unclear. V lost 5 bases, J lost 7 bases, and 17 bases lay in between. CDR3 size: 14 residues. In germline, CDR1 is SGHTA, CDR2 FQGNSA. CDR3 nucleotides: TGTGCCAGCAGCCCACCTCAGGAATTCCGTGGCTACACCTTC. Encoded protein: CASSPPQEFRGYTF.

In DNA form, the CDR3 reads TGTGCCAGCACCACCAGGATCGCCGCGGGGCGAGATACGCAGTATTTT. Translated: CASTTRIAAGRDTQYF. The chain employs TRBV27 and TRBJ2-3, with D possibly being TRBD2 (6 bases). This CDR3 is built from 16 residues. The germline V gene has CDR1 MNHEY and CDR2 SMNVEV (reference sequence). V was cut by 7 bases and J by 5 bases, with 22 bases left in between.

This clone was observed a single time. The V call is TRBV4-2, the J call TRBJ2-3; 9 bases align to TRBD2. The CDR3 has 20 amino acids. Per germline, CDR1 LGHNA and CDR2 YNFKEQ. The V and J ends lost 0 bases and 0 bases, in that order; junction bases with no gene match: 13. CDR3 bases: TGTGCCAGCAGCCAAGAAGGGCGCGGGGGGGCCAGTGACAGCACAGATACGCAGTATTTT. This codes for CASSQEGRGGASDSTDTQYF.

The chain has TRBV5-4 and TRBJ2-1; 10 bases fit TRBD1. CDR3 size: 16 residues. Per germline, CDR1 SGHNT and CDR2 YYREEE (reference sequence). J gave up 9 bases and V 0 bases, and 9 bases lay outside the gene matches. DNA of the CDR3: TGTGCCAGCAGCTTGGAAGGAAGGACAGGGGGGGGTGAGCAGTTCTTC. It codes for CASSLEGRTGGGEQFF.

This clone was detected only once. Other nucleotide sequences from this sample produce the same CDR3. V is TRBV5-6 and J is TRBJ1-2; D gene unclear. This CDR3 is built from 15 residues. Germline assignment: CDR1 SGHDT and CDR2 YYEEEE. Trimming left V 0 bases short and J 4 bases short, with 13 bases between. CDR3: CASSLVTGVGYGYTF. DNA for the CDR3: TGTGCCAGCAGCTTGGTCACGGGTGTCGGCTATGGCTACACCTTC.

The V gene is TRBV19, the J gene TRBJ2-2; maybe TRBD2 (7 bases). Per the germline V gene, CDR1 is LNHDA and CDR2 is SQIVND (reference sequence). With 3 bases removed from V and 5 bases from J, the gap between germline ends came to 13 bases. The CDR3 runs to 15 residues. The CDR3 sequence is CASSIRGTTTGELFF. As DNA, the CDR3 is TGTGCCAGTAGTATTAGGGGGACTACTACCGGGGAGCTGTTTTTT.

There are a few counts of this clone. The genes are TRBV2 and TRBJ1-2; D possibly corresponds to TRBD1 (5 bases). V lost 1 base and J 4 bases, leaving 13 bases between the germline ends. The CDR3 sequence is 15 residues long. The germline V gene has CDR1 SNHLY and CDR2 FYNNEI. CDR3 nucleotides: TGTGCCAGCAGTGAAGGGCCAGGGATGCCCTATGGCTACACCTTC. Translating it yields CASSEGPGMPYGYTF.